These 6 T cell receptor beta chains share one sample of origin, sequenced in a study of blood T cell repertoires in COVID-19. The data were produced by immunoSEQ multiplex PCR, yet TCRdb's version contains in-frame clones alone and is incomplete. The sample lists about 240,000 clones, around 80% seen once, with around 3.5% in the top ten. The specimen sequenced was peripheral blood. The source is a woman aged 18-29 years with acute or convalescent COVID-19.

The chain links TRBV19 to TRBJ1-2, with a possible D match to TRBD1 (6 bases). Germline V gene sequence: CDR1 LNHDA, CDR2 SQIVND (reference sequence). Trimming cost V 4 bases and J 2 bases, with 11 bases left between them. CDR3 size: 14 residues. The CDR3 sequence is CASSRPGHNYGYTF. CDR3 DNA sequence: TGTGCCAGTAGTAGACCGGGACACAACTATGGCTACACCTTC. Filled out from reference TRBV19 and TRBJ1-2, the complete variable domain reads DGGITQSPKYLFRKEGQNVTLSCEQNLNHDAMYWYRQDPGQGLRLIYYSQIVNDFQKGDIAEGYSVSREKKESFPLTVTSAQKNPTAFYLCASSRPGHNYGYTFGSGTRLTVV.

The J gene is TRBJ1-2, the V gene TRBV10-2, with 7 nucleotides matching TRBD1. The CDR3 covers 11 residues. V lost 4 bases and J lost 10; bases outside the gene matches: 3. Per the germline V gene, CDR1 is WSHSY and CDR2 is SAAADI. The CDR3 protein is CASSGGQFYTF. The DNA for the CDR3 is TGCGCCAGCAGTGGGGGACAGTTCTACACCTTC.

The rearrangement links TRBV6-5 to TRBJ1-1; D is uncertain. Germline values: CDR1 MNHEY, CDR2 SVGAGI. Trimming shortened V by 2 bases and J by 6 bases, and 10 bases separated the two germline ends. The CDR3 sequence is 13 residues long. The CDR3 nucleotides read TGTGCCAGCAGTTACGGAGAGGTAGCTGAAGCTTTCTTT. Protein: CASSYGEVAEAFF.

The chain uses TRBV29-1 and TRBJ2-6; D gene ambiguous. V was trimmed by 4 bases and J by 0 bases, leaving 7 bases between them. Germline CDR1 reads SQVTM; CDR2 reads ANQGSEA. CDR3 length: 14 residues. CDR3 in DNA: TGCAGCGTTGCTGGGCCCTCTGGGGCCAACGTCCTGACTTTC. Translation: CSVAGPSGANVLTF.

The chain links TRBV13 to TRBJ1-1; D is unclear. V was pared by 2 bases and J by 1 base, with 20 bases between. CDR3 length equals 18 residues. Germline values: CDR1 PRHDT, CDR2 FYEKMQ (reference sequence). The CDR3 DNA follows: TGTGCCAGCAGCTTAATATCCGCGTTTCACGAGGGGAACACTGAAGCTTTCTTT. Translation: CASSLISAFHEGNTEAFF.

The chain combines TRBV12-3 or TRBV12-4 with TRBJ1-1; D call uncertain. Trimming pared 6 bases from V and 3 bases from J, leaving 8 bases between. The CDR3 has 12 residues. The CDR3 loop is CASRERDTEAFF. The CDR3 DNA reads as TGTGCCAGCAGAGAGAGGGACACTGAAGCTTTCTTT.